One sample yielded the 23 T cell receptor beta chains listed below, sequenced in a study of glioma-infiltrating T cells after dendritic cell vaccination. Time point: after dendritic cell vaccination, including at tumor progression/relapse. Method: immunoSEQ multiplex PCR; TCRdb's copy keeps in-frame clones and lacks some. The sample yields approximately 48,000 clones, 89% seen once. The input for sequencing was blood, taken after dendritic cell vaccination. The receptors were sampled from a human donor with glioblastoma.

This chain joins TRBV25-1 and TRBJ2-7; tentative D call: TRBD2 (6 bases). Germline V gene sequence: CDR1 MGHDK, CDR2 SYGVNS. This CDR3 spans 17 amino acids. The V end lost 6 bases, the J end lost 1 base, and 22 bases lay between the germline ends. The CDR3 loop reads CASSLGGTSRRSYEQYF. CDR3 sequence (DNA): TGTGCCAGCAGCCTCGGCGGGACCTCCAGGAGATCCTACGAGCAGTACTTC.

The chain recombines TRBV6-1 with TRBJ2-1; D might be TRBD1 (6 bases). Trimming removed 5 bases from V and 9 bases from J, with 14 bases in between. The CDR3 sequence is 13 residues long. From germline, CDR1 is MNHNS and CDR2 SASEGT. The CDR3 DNA reads as TGTGCCAGCAGTACCGGGACACCCACTGAGCAGTTCTTC. Its protein product is CASSTGTPTEQFF.

This clone was found once. This chain connects TRBV4-3 to TRBJ1-2; D gene unclear. Germline V gives CDR1 LGHNA, CDR2 YSLEER. The CDR3 is 16 residues long. The V end lost 0 bases, the J end lost 4 bases, and 15 bases lay between the germline ends. CDR3: CASSQEALRGFYGYTF. CDR3 sequence (DNA): TGCGCCAGCAGCCAAGAGGCCCTTCGAGGGTTCTATGGCTACACCTTC.

V and J are TRBV7-2 and TRBJ2-7; possible D gene TRBD2, 6 bases. V lost 5 bases, J lost 4 bases, and 9 bases lay in between. The germline gives CDR1 SGHTA, CDR2 FQGNSA. This CDR3 has 12 amino acids. Here the CDR3 reads CASSHGLYEQYF. CDR3 sequence (DNA): TGTGCCAGCAGCCATGGACTATACGAGCAGTACTTC.

The V gene is TRBV6-5, the J gene TRBJ1-2; perhaps TRBD1 as D (5 bases). Germline-derived CDR1 and CDR2 are MNHEY and SVGAGI. V lost 0 bases and J lost 8, with 19 bases in between. The CDR3 extends over 16 amino acids. CDR3 sequence (DNA): TGTGCCAGCAGTTACTCGATCCTTTTACCAGGGTCCGGCTACACCTTC. Its protein is CASSYSILLPGSGYTF.

The chain carries TRBV19 and TRBJ2-2; 8 bases line up with TRBD2. J was trimmed by 6 bases and V by 5 bases; bases with no gene match: 5. This CDR3 has 14 amino acids. Per germline, CDR1 LNHDA and CDR2 SQIVND (reference sequence). The CDR3 DNA reads TGTGCCAGTAGTGTAGCGGGATCCGCCGGGGAGCTGTTTTTT. It yields the protein CASSVAGSAGELFF.

The chain carries TRBV28 and TRBJ1-5; possibly TRBD1 for D (6 bases). CDR3 length: 17 residues. The V gene's germline CDR1 is MDHEN and CDR2 SYDVKM. V lost 6 bases, J lost 0 bases, and 18 bases lay in between. In nucleotides, the CDR3 is TGTGCCAGCAGCTATACACAGGGACGAAATAGCAATCAGCCCCAGCATTTT. Translation: CASSYTQGRNSNQPQHF.

The V and J genes are TRBV7-9 and TRBJ2-7; 11 nucleotides agree with TRBD2. The trim removed 5 bases at V and 2 bases at J, leaving 8 bases unmatched. The CDR3 spans 16 residues. CDR1 and CDR2 from the germline V gene are SEHNR and FQNEAQ (reference sequence). The CDR3 is CASSEGTSGRPYEQYF. The CDR3 DNA is TGTGCCAGCAGCGAAGGGACTAGCGGTCGCCCCTACGAGCAGTACTTC.

The chain combines TRBV27 with TRBJ1-4; 8 bases align to TRBD1. Germline V gene sequence: CDR1 MNHEY, CDR2 SMNVEV (reference sequence). The CDR3 sequence is 16 residues long. The ends lost 5 bases at V and 4 bases at J; junction bases unmatched: 9. The CDR3 coding sequence is TGTGCCAGCAGTACGGGCCGACAGGGGCTTAATGAAAAACTGTTTTTT. Protein: CASSTGRQGLNEKLFF. Combining the CDR3 with reference TRBV27 and TRBJ1-4 gives the whole variable domain EAQVTQNPRYLITVTGKKLTVTCSQNMNHEYMSWYRQDPGLGLRQIYYSMNVEVTDKGDVPEGYKVSRKEKRNFPLILESPSPNQTSLYFCASSTGRQGLNEKLFFGSGTQLSVL.

The chain links TRBV15 to TRBJ1-1; D is unclear. The germline V and J ends were trimmed by 0 bases and 3 bases, with 14 bases remaining between them. The CDR3 covers 16 residues. The germline V gene has CDR1 LNHNV and CDR2 YYDKDF (reference sequence). The CDR3 protein is CATSRDQSLADTEAFF. The CDR3 nucleotides read TGTGCCACCAGCAGAGATCAATCACTGGCGGACACTGAAGCTTTCTTT.

The V and J genes are TRBV9 and TRBJ1-2; tentatively, D is TRBD1 (5 bases). Trimming stripped 0 bases from V and 8 bases from J, with 14 bases between. Germline loops: CDR1 SGDLS, CDR2 YYNGEE. This CDR3 spans 14 amino acids. Here the CDR3 DNA reads TGTGCCAGCAGCGTAGGCAGGGCCGATAAGGGCTACACCTTC. Translating gives CASSVGRADKGYTF.

A single count supports this clone. V and J are TRBV6-1 and TRBJ1-2; D is unclear. The CDR3 contains 14 residues. V was trimmed by 7 bases and J by 4 bases, leaving 16 bases between them. Germline CDR1 reads MNHNS; CDR2 reads SASEGT. The CDR3 loop is CASIERRIGYGYTF. The CDR3 DNA follows: TGTGCCAGCATTGAGAGGAGGATCGGCTATGGCTACACCTTC.

The chain couples TRBV7-8 to TRBJ1-1; D call uncertain. There are 14 residues in the CDR3. The germline gives CDR1 SGHVS, CDR2 FQNEAQ. Trimming took off 4 bases at V and 5 bases at J, with 14 bases between the two ends. CDR3 region: CASSWVNYGTEAFF. The CDR3 DNA reads TGTGCCAGCAGCTGGGTGAACTATGGGACTGAAGCTTTCTTT.

The chain has TRBV19 and TRBJ2-3; perhaps TRBD2 as D (5 bases). Germline CDR1 reads LNHDA; CDR2 reads SQIVND (reference sequence). This CDR3 spans 18 amino acids. Trimming pared 3 bases from V and 6 bases from J, leaving 25 bases between. This chain's CDR3 is CASSIYAASGNSWDTQYF. The DNA of the CDR3 is TGTGCCAGTAGTATTTACGCCGCATCGGGAAATAGTTGGGATACGCAGTATTTT.

V and J are TRBV5-1 and TRBJ2-1, with TRBD2 as a possible D gene (5 bases). Germline CDR1 reads SGHRS; CDR2 reads YFSETQ. There are 14 residues in the CDR3. Trimming removed 0 bases at V and 5 bases at J, with 9 bases between. The DNA for the CDR3 is TGCGCCAGCAGCTTGGGCCCCGGGGACAATGAGCAGTTCTTC. Translating gives CASSLGPGDNEQFF.

The rearrangement joins TRBV6-6 to TRBJ1-2; 8 nucleotides align to TRBD1. This CDR3 has 14 residues. Trimming took 11 bases from V and 0 from J; bases not matched to a gene: 8. The germline V gene has CDR1 MNHNY and CDR2 SVGAGI (reference sequence). The CDR3 loop is CAGGDRQTNYGYTF. CDR3 nucleotides: TGTGCCGGGGGGGACAGGCAAACTAACTATGGCTACACCTTC.

The J gene is TRBJ2-1, the V gene TRBV5-1; 7 bases match TRBD1. V dropped 4 bases and J dropped 4; count of bases not matched to a gene: 5. The CDR3 length is 14 residues. CDR1 and CDR2 (germline): SGHRS, YFSETQ. The CDR3 is CASSPGQAYNEQFF. The CDR3, as DNA: TGCGCCAGCAGCCCAGGACAGGCTTACAATGAGCAGTTCTTC.

As concerns this clone: Distinct nucleotide sequences in the sample also encode this CDR3. V gene TRBV7-9 combines with J gene TRBJ1-3, with TRBD1 as a possible D gene (6 bases). The V end lost 4 bases, the J end lost 0 bases, and 16 bases lay between the germline ends. Germline CDR1 is SEHNR and CDR2 is FQNEAQ (reference sequence). CDR3 size: 17 residues. This CDR3 is CASSSNRDRYSGNTIYF. Written as DNA, the CDR3 is TGTGCCAGCAGCTCAAACAGGGACCGCTACTCTGGAAACACCATATATTTT.

This clone appeared once. This rearrangement joins TRBV6-1 to TRBJ1-2; no clear D. This CDR3 comprises 15 residues. Germline assignment: CDR1 MNHNS and CDR2 SASEGT. V gave up 3 bases and J gave up 4 bases, with 15 bases separating them. CDR3 loop: CASSESPGVLYGYTF. CDR3 DNA sequence: TGTGCCAGCAGTGAGTCCCCCGGTGTCCTCTATGGCTACACCTTC.

This rearrangement joins TRBV9 to TRBJ1-2; a weak D match, TRBD1 (6 bases). The CDR3 sequence is 14 residues long. Germline loops: CDR1 SGDLS, CDR2 YYNGEE. V dropped 5 bases and J dropped 8 bases, with 19 bases sitting between them. The CDR3 coding sequence is TGTGCCAGCAGTCGCACAGGGAGAGCCTACGGCTACACCTTC. It encodes CASSRTGRAYGYTF.

The V call is TRBV25-1, the J call TRBJ1-6; 9 bases fit TRBD1. V gave up 9 bases and J gave up 7 bases; unmatched junction bases: 4. The V gene's germline CDR1 is MGHDK and CDR2 SYGVNS. The CDR3 loop spans 13 amino acids. CDR3 residues: CASKGQGNSPLHF. CDR3 in DNA: TGTGCCAGTAAGGGACAGGGAAATTCACCCCTCCACTTT.

The chain joins TRBV7-6 to TRBJ2-1; 8 bases agree with TRBD2. Germline CDR1 is SGHVS and CDR2 is FNYEAQ. The J segment lost 4 bases and the V segment lost 1 base, leaving 3 bases of the junction unmatched. The CDR3 is made up of 15 amino acids. The CDR3 bases are TGTGCCAGCAGCTTAGGTAGCGGGAAATACAATGAGCAGTTCTTC. This translates into CASSLGSGKYNEQFF.

The rearrangement joins TRBV10-2 to TRBJ1-1, with a tentative D call TRBD1 (6 bases). Germline V gene lookup returns CDR1 WSHSY and CDR2 SAAADI. V was clipped by 8 bases and J by 0 bases, with 10 bases between them. This CDR3 is built from 13 residues. The CDR3 DNA sequence: TGCGCCAGCGGGGGACATTTGAACACTGAAGCTTTCTTT. Translated, it gives CASGGHLNTEAFF.